These 23 T cell receptor delta chains came from one sample sequenced in a study of Vδ1+ human thymocytes. Study-wide points: Thymic TRG and TRD repertoires appeared highly polyclonal.

Their specific antigens are unknown. Extracted RNA was reverse transcribed into cDNA. The CDR3 regions were amplified by multiplex PCR from V-gene primers to a constant-region primer. TCRdb reprocessed the multiplex PCR reads using CATT. The data contain 80,000 or so delta-chain clones, 30% to 40% of them singletons. Sequencing was carried out using Vdelta1+ gamma-delta thymocytes from the thymus. The subset: FACS-sorted CD3+ TCRalphabeta- TCRVdelta1+ TCRVdelta2- thymocytes. These receptors were collected from a boy under two years old who had congenital heart surgery.

The chain couples TRDV1 to TRDJ1; 12 bases map to TRDD3. The J segment lost 3 bases and the V segment lost 7 bases, leaving 33 bases of the junction unmatched. The CDR3 totals 24 residues. Germline CDR1 TSWWSYY, CDR2 QGS. CDR3 in amino acids: CALVCSRGLPRILGDTRGSDKLIF. DNA for the CDR3: TGTGCTCTTGTTTGTTCGAGGGGCCTTCCCAGGATTCTGGGGGATACGCGAGGATCCGATAAACTCATCTTT.

V usage is TRDV1 and J usage is TRDJ1; the match to TRDD3 covers 7 bases. Germline values: CDR1 TSWWSYY, CDR2 QGS. V gave up 5 bases and J gave up 2 bases; unmatched junction bases: 26. The CDR3 totals 21 residues. The DNA for the CDR3 is TGTGCTCTTGGGCCCCTGGGGCTACGTAACTGGGGACCCGTCCTGACCGATAAACTCATCTTT. Protein product: CALGPLGLRNWGPVLTDKLIF.

This clone was found a few times. This chain connects TRDV1 to TRDJ1; 13 nucleotides agree with TRDD3. Germline CDR1 reads TSWWSYY; CDR2 reads QGS. The CDR3 runs to 20 residues. V was pared by 0 bases and J by 6 bases, with 16 bases of the junction left unmatched. This chain's CDR3 is CALGELRLTGGYGSLHKLIF. The CDR3 DNA reads as TGTGCTCTTGGGGAACTGCGGCTAACTGGGGGATACGGCTCCCTTCATAAACTCATCTTT.

The J gene is TRDJ1, the V gene TRDV2, with 11 bases lining up with TRDD3. The CDR3 spans 17 residues. The V segment lost 3 bases and the J segment 1 base; nucleotides outside the gene matches: 9. Germline V CDR1 and CDR2: GEAIGNYY, EKD. CDR3 residues: CACDATAGGYSTDKLIF. CDR3 sequence (DNA): TGTGCCTGTGACGCCACGGCTGGGGGATACTCCACCGATAAACTCATCTTT.

This clone appeared a few times. This chain links TRDV1 with TRDJ1; D ambiguous. CDR3 length equals 19 residues. The germline V and J ends were trimmed by 2 bases and 0 bases, with 22 bases remaining between them. Germline assignment: CDR1 TSWWSYY and CDR2 QGS. The CDR3 nucleotides are TGTGCTCTTGGGGAAGCCCGAAAGGAGAAGGCCTTGTACACCGATAAACTCATCTTT. Its protein product is CALGEARKEKALYTDKLIF.

J is TRDJ1 and V is TRDV1; 9 bases fit TRDD2. Per the germline V gene, CDR1 is TSWWSYY and CDR2 is QGS. With 2 bases clipped from V and 0 bases from J, the junction kept 19 bases outside the gene matches. There are 21 residues in the CDR3. The CDR3 coding sequence is TGTGCTCTTGGGGAAATTCCTTCCTACAAGGGTGGGGGCTCTAACACCGATAAACTCATCTTT. It yields the protein CALGEIPSYKGGGSNTDKLIF.

The V and J genes are TRDV1 and TRDJ1; 9 bases agree with TRDD3. Germline CDR1 is TSWWSYY and CDR2 is QGS. J lost 0 bases, V lost 2 bases, and 22 bases had no gene match. CDR3 length equals 22 residues. DNA for the CDR3: TGTGCTCTTGGGGAAAATTCTTCGGCGTACCCCACCGACTGGGGGAACACCGATAAACTCATCTTT. It translates to CALGENSSAYPTDWGNTDKLIF.

The J gene is TRDJ1, the V gene TRDV1; 10 bases are a match to TRDD3. This CDR3 is built from 18 residues. V shed 2 bases and J 8 bases; nucleotides not matched to a gene: 17. Germline CDR1 is TSWWSYY and CDR2 is QGS. As DNA, the CDR3 is TGTGCTCTTGGGGAAATGAGCATTCCTCGGTACTGGGGGATGAAACTCATCTTT. Protein sequence: CALGEMSIPRYWGMKLIF.

V usage is TRDV1 and J usage is TRDJ1, with TRDD3 matching over 7 bases. This CDR3 comprises 19 residues. J lost 10 bases, V lost 0 bases, and 23 bases had no gene match. Germline V gene lookup returns CDR1 TSWWSYY and CDR2 QGS. The CDR3 DNA sequence: TGTGCTCTTGGGGAACTATCCCTACTTACTGGGGTCAAAGGAGGCAGACTCATCTTT. Its translation is CALGELSLLTGVKGGRLIF.

The V call is TRDV2, the J call TRDJ3; 13 nucleotides agree with TRDD3. V trimming: 1 base; J trimming: 0 bases; junction bases outside the gene matches: 17. The CDR3 contains 24 residues. Germline assignment: CDR1 GEAIGNYY and CDR2 EKD. The CDR3 DNA is TGTGCCTGTGACACTCTCCATCCGTACTGGGGGATACGTGGGAGCTCCTGGGACACCCGACAGATGTTTTTC. Its translation: CACDTLHPYWGIRGSSWDTRQMFF.

This clone was detected only a few times. J is TRDJ1 and V is TRDV1, with 13 bases lining up with TRDD3. Germline CDR1 reads TSWWSYY; CDR2 reads QGS. The CDR3 is 28 residues long. J lost 0 bases, V lost 1 base, and 35 bases had no gene match. CDR3 coding DNA: TGTGCTCTTGGGGAACCATCCTTCGCCTCGGAGGAAACTGGGGGATACGATCACAACAGATGGGACACCGATAAACTCATCTTT. The encoded protein is CALGEPSFASEETGGYDHNRWDTDKLIF.

This clone turned up a few times. This chain uses TRDV1 with TRDJ1; D unresolved. The germline V gene has CDR1 TSWWSYY and CDR2 QGS. CDR3 length equals 17 residues. The V end lost 3 bases, the J end lost 2 bases, and 19 bases lay between the germline ends. CDR3 region: CALGDHYTPPHTDKLIF. In nucleotides, the CDR3 is TGTGCTCTTGGGGACCATTACACCCCCCCCCATACCGATAAACTCATCTTT.

This clone was seen a few times. The chain joins TRDV1 to TRDJ1; TRDD2 matches 8 bases. CDR1 and CDR2 from the germline V gene are TSWWSYY and QGS. This CDR3 contains 19 residues. The trim removed 5 bases at V and 0 bases at J, leaving 17 bases unmatched. CDR3 sequence reads: CALGFPLPTLRLDTDKLIF. The CDR3 DNA sequence: TGTGCTCTTGGGTTTCCGCTTCCTACTCTACGGCTAGACACCGATAAACTCATCTTT.

The rearrangement links TRDV1 to TRDJ1, with D possibly matching TRDD2 (7 bases). Trimming cost V 1 base and J 10 bases, with 55 bases left between them. CDR1 TSWWSYY and CDR2 QGS come from the germline V gene. The CDR3 sequence is 27 residues long. DNA of the CDR3: TGTGCTCTTGGGGAACCCCCTTTGGGGAACTGCCCCCTCGCGAACGTTCCTACAGTCCTGGGGCTAACCGGACTCATCTTT. Its translation: CALGEPPLGNCPLANVPTVLGLTGLIF.

V and J are TRDV1 and TRDJ1; D may be TRDD3 (7 bases). The V gene lost 3 bases and the J gene lost 0 bases, with 35 bases spanning the gap. From germline, CDR1 is TSWWSYY and CDR2 QGS. The CDR3 extends over 23 amino acids. CDR3: CALGDHPAFPHYWGWGYTDKLIF. In nucleotides, the CDR3 is TGTGCTCTTGGGGACCACCCGGCCTTCCCACATTACTGGGGATGGGGGTACACCGATAAACTCATCTTT.

This clone has more than one count but fewer than ten. The chain has TRDV1 and TRDJ1, with D perhaps TRDD3 (5 bases). Looked up from germline, CDR1 is TSWWSYY and CDR2 is QGS. The V end lost 1 base, the J end lost 0 bases, and 27 bases lay between the germline ends. The CDR3 loop spans 21 amino acids. CDR3 sequence (DNA): TGTGCTCTTGGGGAACGGAAGGCGTCCGCCGTAGTACTGGACCACACCGATAAACTCATCTTT. Translating it yields CALGERKASAVVLDHTDKLIF.

This clone was seen a handful of times. The chain carries TRDV1 and TRDJ1; the match to TRDD3 covers 11 bases. Trimming at V came to 1 base and at J to 3 bases, leaving 10 bases not matched to a gene. Looked up from germline, CDR1 is TSWWSYY and CDR2 is QGS. CDR3 length: 18 residues. The CDR3 protein is CALGERAGGYYGADKLIF. Here the CDR3 DNA reads TGTGCTCTTGGGGAACGAGCTGGGGGATACTACGGGGCCGATAAACTCATCTTT.

The rearrangement joins TRDV1 to TRDJ1; perhaps TRDD3 as D (6 bases). V was trimmed by 0 bases and J by 2 bases, leaving 31 bases between them. CDR1 and CDR2 from the germline V gene are TSWWSYY and QGS. The CDR3 is 22 residues long. The CDR3 is CALGELFPRRISRDRGTDKLIF. The DNA of the CDR3 is TGTGCTCTTGGGGAACTTTTTCCCCGCCGAATCTCGAGGGATAGGGGTACCGATAAACTCATCTTT.

The gene calls are TRDV1 and TRDJ1, with 9 nucleotides matching TRDD2. V lost 4 bases to trimming and J lost 1 base; unmatched junction nucleotides: 34. The CDR3 is 25 residues long. Germline CDR1 and CDR2: TSWWSYY and QGS. The CDR3 DNA sequence: TGTGCTCTTGGGGGGCCTTCCTACGTTCAGTGGGGTTCTACTGGGGAAGGGGGAGGCACCGATAAACTCATCTTT. Translation: CALGGPSYVQWGSTGEGGGTDKLIF.

This clone has just one count. The J gene is TRDJ1, the V gene TRDV1; D possibly corresponds to TRDD3 (6 bases). The ends were cut back, 4 bases at V and 1 base at J, with 19 bases in the middle. This CDR3 is built from 17 residues. The germline gives CDR1 TSWWSYY, CDR2 QGS. CDR3 nucleotides: TGTGCTCTTGGGGTTAACATGATGGGGGTCATCACCGATAAACTCATCTTT. It specifies CALGVNMMGVITDKLIF.

This clone was counted a few times. The chain is built from TRDV1 and TRDJ1, with 12 nucleotides matching TRDD3. This CDR3 region has 20 residues. In germline, CDR1 is TSWWSYY, CDR2 QGS. J lost 3 bases, V lost 6 bases, and 20 bases had no gene match. The CDR3 DNA reads as TGTGCTCTTGGAGCCTTCCCATACCACTGGGGGATACTAAGGGCCGATAAACTCATCTTT. Amino acids: CALGAFPYHWGILRADKLIF.

This clone was counted only a few times. The chain couples TRDV1 to TRDJ1; 8 bases are a match to TRDD3. The CDR3 covers 15 residues. With 0 bases clipped from V and 9 bases from J, the junction kept 9 bases outside the gene matches. Germline V CDR1 and CDR2: TSWWSYY, QGS. CDR3 nucleotides: TGTGCTCTTGGGGAACTCCGTTGCGGGGATACTGAACTCATCTTT. It codes for CALGELRCGDTELIF.

In its sample, this clone was seen a few times. The limits of the CDR3 on the DNA are not certain, so only TCRdb's listed CDR3 is given. The rearrangement joins TRDV3 to TRDJ3; TRDD3 was called by the table and not checked on the DNA. Germline CDR1 is TVYSNPD and CDR2 is GDNSRS (reference sequence). The length of the CDR3 is 21 amino acids, counting both ends. The CDR3 sequence is CASRTRCDWGYVCWDTRQMFF.